Sequencing of this T cell receptor beta chain was carried out in a study of blood T cell repertoires in COVID-19. Data came from immunoSEQ multiplex PCR; TCRdb stores just in-frame clones and leaves some out. In the table there are 300,000 to 400,000 clones, about nine tenths of which are singletons. Trimming took 4 bases from V and 4 from J; bases not matched to a gene: 7. The CDR3 runs to 16 residues. CDR1 SEHNR and CDR2 FQNEAQ come from the germline V gene (reference sequence). This chain links TRBV7-9 with TRBJ1-6; 7 nucleotides match TRBD1. The sequencing sample was made of peripheral blood. This receptor was obtained from a woman in her 50s with COVID-19, enrolled during active disease. CDR3: CASSSRDSGYNSPLHF. The CDR3 DNA sequence: TGTGCCAGCAGCTCCCGGGACAGTGGATATAATTCACCCCTCCACTTT.